These 28 T cell receptor beta chains share one sample of origin, sequenced in a study of blood T cell repertoires in COVID-19. Assay: immunoSEQ multiplex PCR; the TCRdb copy retains only in-frame clones and omits some. Of almost 400,000 clones listed, around nine tenths are singletons. The sequenced material came from PBMCs or T cells enriched from blood (not recorded which). These receptors were collected from a woman aged 25 to 39 with acute COVID-19.

The V call is TRBV24-1, the J call TRBJ2-2; TRBD2 matches 7 bases. With V trimmed by 7 bases and J by 3 bases, 7 bases remained unmatched. Germline V gene data show CDR1 as KGHDR and CDR2 as SFDVKD. This CDR3 spans 15 amino acids. The CDR3 DNA reads TGTGCCACCAGCCTCCGGGGGGTTGACACCGGGGAGCTGTTTTTT. Its protein is CATSLRGVDTGELFF.

Notes on this clone: The same CDR3 is also encoded by other DNA sequences in this sample. This chain uses TRBV12-3 or TRBV12-4 with TRBJ1-6; 9 bases match TRBD1. Unmatched junction bases numbered 3, after V lost 5 bases and J lost 10 bases. This CDR3 has 13 residues. The CDR3: CASSGQGRSPLHF. CDR3 nucleotides: TGTGCCAGCAGTGGACAGGGGAGATCACCCCTCCACTTT.

This clone has only one observation. The genes are TRBV3-1 (or the pseudogene TRBV3-2) and TRBJ2-1; 7 bases fit TRBD2. Unmatched junction bases numbered 11, after V lost 4 bases and J lost 5 bases. This CDR3 is built from 16 residues. Germline CDR1 LGHDT, CDR2 YNNKEL (reference sequence). The CDR3 nucleotides are TGTGCCAGCAGCCCCTTTTTGAGCGGGGTTAACAATGAGCAGTTCTTC. Its translation: CASSPFLSGVNNEQFF.

The chain links TRBV13 to TRBJ2-3, with TRBD2 matching 11 bases. J gave up 0 bases and V 5 bases, and 4 bases lay outside the gene matches. The CDR3 sequence is 16 residues long. Germline V gives CDR1 PRHDT, CDR2 FYEKMQ (reference sequence). The DNA for the CDR3 is TGTGCCAGCAGCCCGGGGACTAGCGGAAGCACAGATACGCAGTATTTT. Protein sequence: CASSPGTSGSTDTQYF.

This rearrangement joins TRBV12-5 to TRBJ2-2; 10 nucleotides align to TRBD2. The germline V gene has CDR1 LGHNT and CDR2 FRNRAP. Losses at the gene ends were 6 bases for V and 0 bases for J; bases not matched to a gene: 7. The CDR3 consists of 17 residues. The CDR3 bases are TGTGCTAGTGGCTGGGGACTAGCGATCGCGAACACCGGGGAGCTGTTTTTT. It specifies CASGWGLAIANTGELFF.

The chain links TRBV6-4 to TRBJ2-3; the match to TRBD2 covers 8 bases. The CDR3 has 14 residues. The J segment lost 1 base and the V segment lost 5 bases, leaving 2 bases of the junction unmatched. Looked up from germline, CDR1 is MRHNA and CDR2 is SNTAGT. The CDR3 sequence: CASSLRGGTDTQYF. CDR3 DNA: TGTGCCAGCAGTCTGCGGGGGGGCACAGATACGCAGTATTTT.

V is TRBV6-1 and J is TRBJ1-2; 11 bases line up with TRBD1. The germline V gene has CDR1 MNHNS and CDR2 SASEGT. The CDR3 loop spans 14 amino acids. Trimming removed 2 bases from V and 7 bases from J; junction bases left unmatched: 3. The CDR3 loop is CASSEPDRGPGYTF. The DNA for the CDR3 is TGTGCCAGCAGTGAACCGGACAGGGGGCCTGGCTACACCTTC.

The V gene is TRBV9, the J gene TRBJ1-3; the D is unclear. The CDR3 loop spans 15 amino acids. Trimming shortened V by 0 bases and J by 2 bases, and 9 bases separated the two germline ends. CDR1 and CDR2 from the germline V gene are SGDLS and YYNGEE. Here the CDR3 reads CASSVEIEPGNTIYF. Here the CDR3 DNA reads TGTGCCAGCAGCGTAGAGATAGAACCTGGAAACACCATATATTTT.

The chain recombines TRBV30 with TRBJ2-4; D possibly corresponds to TRBD2 (6 bases). Trimming removed 5 bases from V and 0 bases from J, with 11 bases in between. This CDR3 spans 14 amino acids. Germline assignment: CDR1 GTSNPN and CDR2 SVGIG (reference sequence). The CDR3 reads CAWSHSGAKNIQYF. CDR3 nucleotide sequence: TGTGCCTGGTCCCATAGCGGAGCCAAAAACATTCAGTACTTC.

The chain couples TRBV7-9 to TRBJ1-6; TRBD1 is a possible D gene (5 bases). V lost 3 bases, J lost 8 bases, and 11 bases lay in between. The CDR3 covers 14 residues. From germline, CDR1 is SEHNR and CDR2 FQNEAQ (reference sequence). CDR3 coding DNA: TGTGCCAGCAGCTTCCAGGGTTCTGATTCACCCCTCCACTTT. Translation: CASSFQGSDSPLHF.

J is TRBJ1-1 and V is TRBV24-1; D is uncertain. The CDR3 length is 14 residues. The germline V and J ends were trimmed by 3 bases and 10 bases, with 17 bases remaining between them. CDR1 and CDR2 from the germline V gene are KGHDR and SFDVKD. The CDR3 bases are TGTGCCACCAGTGATCCTGGGAGGGCCCTAGGAGCTTTCTTT. Amino acids: CATSDPGRALGAFF.

V usage is TRBV5-1 and J usage is TRBJ1-4; tentative D call: TRBD1 (5 bases). V lost 5 bases to trimming and J lost 1 base, with 9 bases between them. Germline CDR1 SGHRS, CDR2 YFSETQ. This CDR3 is 14 amino acids long. The CDR3, as DNA: TGCGCCAGCAGGACCCAGGGAACTAATGAAAAACTGTTTTTT. It specifies CASRTQGTNEKLFF.

The CDR3 sequence: CATSREILSVSGNTIYF. In DNA form, the CDR3 reads TGTGCCACCAGCAGAGAGATCTTGAGCGTCTCTGGAAACACCATATATTTT. This chain uses TRBV15 with TRBJ1-3; D remains ambiguous. Germline CDR1 LNHNV, CDR2 YYDKDF (reference sequence). Trimming cost V 0 bases and J 0 bases, with 12 bases left between them. The CDR3 runs to 17 residues.

The chain joins TRBV4-1 to TRBJ1-1; a possible D gene is TRBD1 (6 bases). Trimming removed 4 bases from V and 8 bases from J, with 14 bases in between. There are 13 residues in the CDR3. Germline V gene data show CDR1 as MGHRA and CDR2 as YSYEKL. CDR3 residues: CASSPGGGPEAFF. In nucleotides, the CDR3 is TGCGCCAGCAGCCCGGGAGGGGGGCCCGAAGCTTTCTTT.

CDR3 residues: CASSESIGGKGAEAFF. The DNA for the CDR3 is TGCGCCAGCAGTGAGTCGATAGGAGGGAAAGGGGCTGAAGCTTTCTTT. This sequence joins TRBV10-2 and TRBJ1-1, with a tentative D call TRBD1 (5 bases). CDR3 length equals 16 residues. Germline V lookup: CDR1 WSHSY, CDR2 SAAADI. V dropped 0 bases and J dropped 6 bases, with 17 bases sitting between them.

The chain recombines TRBV6-5 with TRBJ2-5; 8 nucleotides agree with TRBD1. Trimming at V came to 6 bases and at J to 4 bases, leaving 4 bases not matched to a gene. This CDR3 region has 13 residues. Germline V lookup: CDR1 MNHEY, CDR2 SVGAGI. This CDR3 is CASSHRGVETQYF. CDR3 in DNA: TGTGCCAGCAGCCACAGGGGGGTAGAGACCCAGTACTTC.

Only a few counts were recorded for this clone. V usage is TRBV18 and J usage is TRBJ1-1; D is unclear. Trimming cost V 4 bases and J 0 bases, with 12 bases left between them. Germline assignment: CDR1 KGHSH and CDR2 LQKENI. This CDR3 comprises 15 residues. The DNA for the CDR3 is TGTGCCAGCTCACGCAACGCAGGCTTGAACACTGAAGCTTTCTTT. It codes for CASSRNAGLNTEAFF.

The chain links TRBV9 to TRBJ1-6, with TRBD1 as a possible D gene (5 bases). Trimming removed 0 bases from V and 8 bases from J, with 12 bases in between. This CDR3 spans 15 amino acids. The germline gives CDR1 SGDLS, CDR2 YYNGEE. Here the CDR3 reads CASSVEGWGDSPLHF. CDR3 bases: TGTGCCAGCAGCGTAGAGGGGTGGGGCGATTCACCCCTCCACTTT.

J is TRBJ2-1 and V is TRBV7-3; D may be TRBD1 (5 bases). The CDR3 is 15 residues long. CDR1 and CDR2 (germline): SGHTA, FQGTGA. V lost 0 bases to trimming and J lost 1 base, with 7 bases between them. The CDR3 nucleotides read TGTGCCAGCAGCTTAACAGGGGTTTCCTACAATGAGCAGTTCTTC. It yields the protein CASSLTGVSYNEQFF.

The chain links TRBV11-1 to TRBJ2-1; 8 bases align to TRBD2. This CDR3 has 18 amino acids. Losses at the gene ends were 0 bases for V and 1 base for J; bases not matched to a gene: 8. Germline assignment: CDR1 SGHAT and CDR2 FQDESV (reference sequence). Here the CDR3 DNA reads TGTGCCAGCAGCTTAGCGGCGGGGGGTCTCGGGTCCTACAATGAGCAGTTCTTC. Residues: CASSLAAGGLGSYNEQFF.

This clone appeared a single time. The rearrangement joins TRBV6-5 to TRBJ1-2, with D possibly TRBD1 on 5 matching bases. Trimming took off 5 bases at V and 5 bases at J, with 12 bases between the two ends. Germline assignment: CDR1 MNHEY and CDR2 SVGAGI. The CDR3 runs 13 residues. DNA for the CDR3: TGTGCCAGCAGTCCAGGACATACTTATGGCTACACCTTC. It encodes CASSPGHTYGYTF.

V gene TRBV15 combines with J gene TRBJ2-5, with D possibly matching TRBD1 (5 bases). CDR1 is LNHNV and CDR2 is YYDKDF in the germline V gene (reference sequence). The CDR3 is made up of 15 amino acids. Trimming removed 0 bases at V and 2 bases at J, with 10 bases between. In DNA form, the CDR3 reads TGTGCCACCAGCAGAGATGGGGCAGGACAAGAGACCCAGTACTTC. Translated, it gives CATSRDGAGQETQYF.

The chain carries TRBV6-1 and TRBJ1-2; a possible D gene is TRBD1 (6 bases). V lost 2 bases, J lost 2 bases, and 9 bases lay in between. This CDR3 spans 14 amino acids. CDR1 is MNHNS, CDR2 SASEGT, per germline. DNA of the CDR3: TGTGCCAGCAGTGAATCAGGGGAGAACTATGGCTACACCTTC. Translating it yields CASSESGENYGYTF.

The chain employs TRBV13 and TRBJ1-1, with D maybe TRBD1 (5 bases). Germline values: CDR1 PRHDT, CDR2 FYEKMQ (reference sequence). V lost 5 bases, J lost 4 bases, and 17 bases lay in between. The CDR3 sequence is 15 residues long. The CDR3 sequence is CASSHGGRQATEAFF. The CDR3 DNA follows: TGTGCCAGCAGCCACGGGGGGAGGCAGGCCACTGAAGCTTTCTTT.

J is TRBJ2-3 and V is TRBV9; the D gene is possibly TRBD2 (6 bases). CDR1 is SGDLS and CDR2 is YYNGEE in the germline V gene. The CDR3 covers 14 residues. Deletions cut 3 bases from V and 2 bases from J, with 10 bases between. The CDR3 is CASSAGTATDTQYF. The CDR3 nucleotides are TGTGCCAGCAGCGCAGGGACTGCCACAGATACGCAGTATTTT. The full variable domain, in which reference TRBV9 and TRBJ2-3 provide the parts outside the CDR3, is DSGVTQTPKHLITATGQRVTLRCSPRSGDLSVYWYQQSLDQGLQFLIQYYNGEERAKGNILERFSAQQFPDLHSELNLSSLELGDSALYFCASSAGTATDTQYFGPGTRLTVL.

This rearrangement joins TRBV10-3 to TRBJ1-2; no reliable D call. Germline loops: CDR1 ENHRY, CDR2 SYGVKD. V lost 7 bases, J lost 1 base, and 10 bases lay in between. This CDR3 has 13 residues. Written as DNA, the CDR3 is TGTGCCATCAATGGCGGGCTTAACTATGGCTACACCTTC. Translation gives CAINGGLNYGYTF.

The chain joins TRBV29-1 to TRBJ1-2, with D perhaps TRBD1 (5 bases). Germline V gene lookup returns CDR1 SQVTM and CDR2 ANQGSEA. The CDR3 totals 12 residues. Trimming cost V 4 bases and J 8 bases, with 14 bases left between them. In nucleotides, the CDR3 is TGCAGCGTTGGTAGCAGGGATGGGGGCTACACCTTC. This translates into CSVGSRDGGYTF.

The rearrangement uses TRBV10-3 and TRBJ2-7; 7 nucleotides agree with TRBD1. The CDR3 totals 14 residues. Germline values: CDR1 ENHRY, CDR2 SYGVKD. The junction had 13 bases not matched to a gene; V was cut back by 11 bases and J by 3 bases. CDR3: CAPLTGTAFYEQYF. CDR3 DNA: TGTGCCCCCCTAACCGGGACAGCGTTCTACGAGCAGTACTTC.